This T cell receptor (beta chain) was captured by sequencing in a study of Ad26.COV2.S vaccination and SARS-CoV-2 variants. The protocol was immunoSEQ multiplex PCR, while the TCRdb copy is restricted to in-frame clones and leaves out a portion. The table records a few hundred thousand clones, roughly 89% of them present only once. Per the germline V gene, CDR1 is MGHDK and CDR2 is SYGVNS. V lost 2 bases to trimming and J lost 0 bases, with 10 bases between them. The CDR3 runs to 15 residues. Treatment indicated: roughly 18 received Ad26.COV2.S at low or high dose, single or two shots; 5 received placebo; per-sample allocation not given. The investigators took samples on day 63 after the first vaccine or placebo injection. SARS-CoV-2 spike from the Wuhan strain was encoded by the vaccine, an Ad26 vector. This clone was seen a single time.

The V call is TRBV25-1, the J call TRBJ1-1, with D unclear. The starting material was peripheral blood, obtained in a trial of Ad26.COV2.S vaccine versus placebo. The clonotype comes from a person aged 18 to 59 who received the Ad26.COV2.S COVID-19 vaccine or a placebo. This CDR3 is CASSELSGMNTEAFF. In nucleotides, the CDR3 is TGTGCCAGCAGTGAACTCAGTGGGATGAACACTGAAGCTTTCTTT. The complete variable domain, with remaining parts taken from reference TRBV25-1 and TRBJ1-1, reads EADIYQTPRYLVIGTGKKITLECSQTMGHDKMYWYQQDPGMELHLIHYSYGVNSTEKGDLSSESTVSRIRTEHFPLTLESARPSHTSQYLCASSELSGMNTEAFFGQGTRLTVV.